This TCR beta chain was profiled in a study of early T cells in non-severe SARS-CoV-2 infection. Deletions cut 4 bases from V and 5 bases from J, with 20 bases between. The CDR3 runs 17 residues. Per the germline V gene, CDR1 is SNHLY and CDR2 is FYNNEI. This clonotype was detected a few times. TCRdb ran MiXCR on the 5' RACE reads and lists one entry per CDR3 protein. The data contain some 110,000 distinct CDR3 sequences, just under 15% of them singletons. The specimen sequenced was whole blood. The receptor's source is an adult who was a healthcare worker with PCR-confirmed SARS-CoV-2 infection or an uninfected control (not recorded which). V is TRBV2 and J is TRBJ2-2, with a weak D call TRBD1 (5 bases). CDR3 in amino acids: CASSGSSLTDLTGELFF. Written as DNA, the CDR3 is TGTGCCAGCAGTGGATCTTCACTGACAGACCTTACCGGGGAGCTGTTTTTT.